Below, 22 T cell receptor beta chains from the same sample are listed, as sequenced in a study of cytotoxic CD8 clonotypes in ibrutinib-treated CLL. Sequencing used immunoSEQ multiplex PCR; TCRdb keeps in-frame clones, though not all of them. The sample lists about 300,000 clones; 65% to 85% were seen once. Sequencing used PBMCs, obtained at disease progression, from a patient treated with ibrutinib. These receptors originate from a human donor with chronic lymphocytic leukemia.

This chain joins TRBV4-1 and TRBJ2-7, with 7 bases that match TRBD2. CDR1 and CDR2 from the germline V gene are MGHRA and YSYEKL. CDR3 length equals 14 residues. V gave up 4 bases and J gave up 5 bases; unmatched junction bases: 8. The CDR3: CASSPGGTGNEQYF. The CDR3 DNA follows: TGCGCCAGCAGCCCCGGGGGGACCGGGAACGAGCAGTACTTC.

This chain links TRBV29-1 with TRBJ2-7, with TRBD1 identical over 8 bases. CDR1 is SQVTM and CDR2 is ANQGSEA in the germline V gene. Trimming removed 6 bases from V and 5 bases from J; junction bases left unmatched: 9. This CDR3 has 13 residues. CDR3 protein: CSVTTGVSHEQYF. The CDR3 DNA sequence: TGCAGCGTAACGACAGGGGTAAGCCACGAGCAGTACTTC.

The chain combines TRBV6-5 with TRBJ1-1; 8 nucleotides line up with TRBD1. The length of the CDR3 is 12 residues. V shed 5 bases, J shed 7 bases, and the junction held 3 bases outside the gene matches. Germline V gene lookup returns CDR1 MNHEY and CDR2 SVGAGI. The CDR3: CASSGQGREAFF. CDR3 coding DNA: TGTGCCAGCAGTGGACAGGGACGTGAAGCTTTCTTT.

This clone was observed a few times. The rearrangement links TRBV7-2 to TRBJ2-4, with 9 positions matching TRBD2. V was clipped by 0 bases and J by 7 bases; unmatched bases: 4. CDR3 size: 15 residues. From germline, CDR1 is SGHTA and CDR2 FQGNSA. The CDR3 DNA follows: TGTGCCAGCAGCTTAGCCCTAGCGGGAATGAACATTCAGTACTTC. Translation gives CASSLALAGMNIQYF.

The V and J genes are TRBV7-9 and TRBJ2-7; perhaps TRBD2 as D (6 bases). The germline CDR1 and CDR2 sequences are SEHNR and FQNEAQ (reference sequence). The CDR3 has 11 residues. V was clipped by 8 bases and J by 4 bases, with 9 bases between them. The CDR3, as DNA: TGTGCCAGCGAGGAGGGGTACGAGCAGTACTTC. This gives the protein CASEEGYEQYF.

This clone was detected once. The chain recombines TRBV6-4 with TRBJ1-1, with D tentatively TRBD1 (5 bases). The CDR3 is 11 residues long. The germline gives CDR1 MRHNA, CDR2 SNTAGT. Trimming pared 6 bases from V and 9 bases from J, leaving 11 bases between. The CDR3: CASSQGPKAFF. In DNA, the CDR3 is TGTGCCAGCAGCCAGGGTCCAAAAGCTTTCTTT.

The chain carries TRBV10-3 and TRBJ2-7; D is unresolved. The V and J ends lost 5 bases and 2 bases respectively, with 10 bases between them. The CDR3 is 13 amino acids. Germline V gives CDR1 ENHRY, CDR2 SYGVKD. In nucleotides, the CDR3 is TGTGCCATCAGTCGACGGATGGCCTACGAGCAGTACTTC. Amino acids: CAISRRMAYEQYF.

The V gene is TRBV5-5, the J gene TRBJ2-7, with D unclear. CDR3 length: 13 residues. Per the germline V gene, CDR1 is SGHKS and CDR2 is YYEKEE (reference sequence). Between the trimmed V and J ends, which lost 1 base and 0 bases, there was a span of 5 bases. In nucleotides, the CDR3 is TGTGCCAGCAGCTTGCACAGCTCCTACGAGCAGTACTTC. This codes for CASSLHSSYEQYF.

The gene calls are TRBV6-5 and TRBJ2-3; TRBD2 agrees at 7 bases. This CDR3 region has 14 residues. Germline V gene data show CDR1 as MNHEY and CDR2 as SVGAGI. Germline trimming cut 5 bases from V and 4 bases from J; bases unmatched to any gene: 6. CDR3 in DNA: TGTGCCAGCAGTAAACCGGGACTACCAGATACGCAGTATTTT. It yields the protein CASSKPGLPDTQYF.

The chain uses TRBV4-2 and TRBJ2-7; TRBD1 aligns across 7 bases. V shed 3 bases, J shed 3 bases, and the junction held 8 bases outside the gene matches. This CDR3 contains 15 residues. The germline V gene encodes CDR1 LGHNA and CDR2 YNFKEQ. The CDR3 spells CASSHRDRPFYEQYF. CDR3 sequence (DNA): TGTGCCAGCAGCCACCGGGACAGACCCTTCTACGAGCAGTACTTC.

The sample holds one count of this clone. The chain uses TRBV11-1 and TRBJ1-2, with D possibly being TRBD1 (5 bases). In germline, CDR1 is SGHAT, CDR2 FQDESV (reference sequence). Trimming pared 5 bases from V and 2 bases from J, leaving 15 bases between. The CDR3 covers 15 residues. The CDR3 nucleotides are TGTGCCAGCAGCCCAGGGTTGGTACCCAACTATGGCTACACCTTC. It yields the protein CASSPGLVPNYGYTF.

This chain links TRBV5-5 with TRBJ2-7; a possible D gene is TRBD2 (5 bases). This CDR3 has 16 amino acids. Deletions cut 4 bases from V and 6 bases from J, with 23 bases between. Germline assignment: CDR1 SGHKS and CDR2 YYEKEE (reference sequence). The CDR3 protein is CASSHSTSWMVLEQYF. In nucleotides, the CDR3 is TGTGCCAGCAGCCACAGCACTAGTTGGATGGTACTCGAGCAGTACTTC.

The rearrangement uses TRBV10-3 and TRBJ1-5; D unresolved. Germline lookup yields CDR1 ENHRY and CDR2 SYGVKD. V was clipped by 0 bases and J by 0 bases, with 9 bases between them. This CDR3 is built from 16 residues. CDR3: CAISESRVHSNQPQHF. For the CDR3, the DNA is TGTGCCATCAGTGAGTCTAGGGTACATAGCAATCAGCCCCAGCATTTT.

The sample holds a few counts of this clone. The CDR3 nucleotides are TGCGCCAGCAGAGGCACGAACACCGGGGAGCTGTTTTTT. It specifies CASRGTNTGELFF. J is TRBJ2-2 and V is TRBV10-1; D remains unclear. The CDR3 spans 13 residues. V dropped 6 bases and J dropped 0 bases, with 5 bases sitting between them. Germline lookup yields CDR1 WNHNN and CDR2 SYGVQD (reference sequence).

Here the CDR3 reads CASSVDRGLRETQYF. The CDR3 nucleotides read TGTGCCAGCAGCGTAGATAGGGGGTTGAGGGAGACCCAGTACTTC. The V and J genes are TRBV9 and TRBJ2-5, with D possibly matching TRBD1 (6 bases). Trimming took off 0 bases at V and 5 bases at J, with 14 bases between the two ends. Germline V gene lookup returns CDR1 SGDLS and CDR2 YYNGEE. This CDR3 has 15 residues.

The rearrangement links TRBV11-2 to TRBJ1-1, with D hard to call. Trimming took 1 base from V and 1 from J, leaving 7 bases between them. Germline V lookup: CDR1 SGHAT, CDR2 FQNNGV. This CDR3 region has 14 residues. The CDR3 DNA follows: TGTGCCAGCAGCTTAGGACCGACGAACACTGAAGCTTTCTTT. It translates to CASSLGPTNTEAFF.

The chain recombines TRBV5-1 with TRBJ2-3, with D perhaps TRBD2 (5 bases). CDR3 size: 16 residues. In germline, CDR1 is SGHRS, CDR2 YFSETQ. Deletions cut 4 bases from V and 5 bases from J, with 20 bases between. DNA of the CDR3: TGCGCCAGCAGCCAACGAGGGCATTTAGGTGAAGATACGCAGTATTTT. Its protein product is CASSQRGHLGEDTQYF.

The chain is built from TRBV7-9 and TRBJ2-3; TRBD2 aligns across 12 bases. CDR1 SEHNR and CDR2 FQNEAQ come from the germline V gene (reference sequence). The CDR3 is made up of 17 amino acids. Trimming took 3 bases from V and 5 from J; bases not matched to a gene: 9. CDR3 loop: CASSFELAGGLKDTQYF. The CDR3 region has the DNA TGTGCCAGCAGCTTCGAGCTAGCGGGAGGGTTGAAAGATACGCAGTATTTT.

This chain connects TRBV6-1 to TRBJ1-2, with D unclear. Germline assignment: CDR1 MNHNS and CDR2 SASEGT. The CDR3 has 16 residues. The germline V and J ends were trimmed by 1 base and 8 bases, with 20 bases remaining between them. This chain's CDR3 is CASSEGGKAPWSGYTF. In DNA form, the CDR3 reads TGTGCCAGCAGTGAAGGGGGAAAAGCCCCATGGTCGGGCTACACCTTC.

This clone was seen only a few times. The chain carries TRBV25-1 and TRBJ2-7; D remains ambiguous. The CDR3 covers 14 residues. Between the trimmed V and J ends, which lost 4 bases and 4 bases, there was a span of 14 bases. CDR1 and CDR2 (germline): MGHDK, SYGVNS. The CDR3 bases are TGTGCCAGCAGTGGTACCGGCCCTGTGTACGAGCAGTACTTC. It is translated as CASSGTGPVYEQYF.

The table lists this clone with a few counts. The J gene is TRBJ1-2, the V gene TRBV29-1; no clear D gene. The CDR3 is made up of 13 amino acids. V was cut by 1 base and J by 6 bases, with 12 bases left in between. CDR1 is SQVTM, CDR2 ANQGSEA, per germline. The CDR3 sequence: CSVEGGRGDGYTF. The CDR3 nucleotides read TGCAGCGTTGAAGGAGGACGGGGTGATGGCTACACCTTC.

The table lists this clone with a count of one. V is TRBV15 and J is TRBJ2-7, with 8 bases that match TRBD1. The germline gives CDR1 LNHNV, CDR2 YYDKDF (reference sequence). J was trimmed by 5 bases and V by 4 bases; bases with no gene match: 7. The CDR3 has 14 amino acids. The CDR3 spells CATSIRTGMNEQYF. The CDR3 DNA reads TGTGCCACCAGCATTAGGACAGGGATGAACGAGCAGTACTTC.